A single sample gave rise to the 24 T cell receptor beta chains below, sequenced in a study of blood T cell repertoires in COVID-19. Generated by immunoSEQ multiplex PCR, the TCRdb table keeps only in-frame clones and is missing some. Seen here are more than 300,000 clones, more than 90% observed once, and the top ten hold around a sixth. Sequencing was performed on PBMCs or T cells enriched from blood (not recorded which). Receptors originate from a woman aged 30 to 39 who had recovered from COVID-19.

The chain uses TRBV5-1 and TRBJ1-1, with TRBD1 matching 9 bases. Losses at the gene ends were 0 bases for V and 0 bases for J; bases not matched to a gene: 3. The CDR3 length is 16 residues. Germline V gene sequence: CDR1 SGHRS, CDR2 YFSETQ. The CDR3 sequence: CASSLGQGDMNTEAFF. The CDR3 DNA follows: TGCGCCAGCAGCTTGGGACAGGGGGACATGAACACTGAAGCTTTCTTT.

This clone occurred once. The chain recombines TRBV7-2 with TRBJ2-7, with 7 bases identical to TRBD2. Germline assignment: CDR1 SGHTA and CDR2 FQGNSA. Unmatched junction bases numbered 6, after V lost 1 base and J lost 0 bases. The CDR3 extends over 16 amino acids. For the CDR3, the DNA is TGTGCCAGCAGCTTAGATAGCGGGTTGAGCTCCTACGAGCAGTACTTC. It codes for CASSLDSGLSSYEQYF.

The chain links TRBV6-2 or TRBV6-3 to TRBJ2-7; unclear D gene. This CDR3 has 13 residues. Germline CDR1 and CDR2: MNHEY and SVGEGT. The V gene lost 7 bases and the J gene lost 1 base, with 11 bases spanning the gap. The CDR3 loop reads CASTPPGSYEQYF. The CDR3 nucleotides are TGTGCCAGCACCCCGCCCGGTTCCTACGAGCAGTACTTC.

In nucleotides, the CDR3 is TGTGCCAGCAGCATGGGCCTCACAGGGATGGAGCAGTACTTC. As protein: CASSMGLTGMEQYF. The genes are TRBV7-8 and TRBJ2-7; tentatively, D is TRBD1 (6 bases). Germline CDR1 SGHVS, CDR2 FQNEAQ. Trimming stripped 5 bases from V and 7 bases from J, with 18 bases between. CDR3 length equals 14 residues.

The chain employs TRBV27 and TRBJ1-5; TRBD1 aligns across 7 bases. V lost 4 bases, J lost 2 bases, and 2 bases stayed unmatched. CDR3 length: 14 residues. Germline-derived CDR1 and CDR2 are MNHEY and SMNVEV (reference sequence). The CDR3: CASSWGQRNQPQHF. Here the CDR3 DNA reads TGTGCCAGCAGTTGGGGACAGCGCAATCAGCCCCAGCATTTT.

The chain joins TRBV5-1 to TRBJ1-3; D perhaps matches TRBD1 (5 bases). V was shortened by 0 bases and J by 0 bases, with 10 bases between the two germline ends. The CDR3 contains 16 residues. The V gene's germline CDR1 is SGHRS and CDR2 YFSETQ. The DNA for the CDR3 is TGCGCCAGCAGCTTGGACCCAGGGCACTCTGGAAACACCATATATTTT. Protein: CASSLDPGHSGNTIYF.

The chain joins TRBV27 to TRBJ2-7; D gene unclear. Germline V CDR1 and CDR2: MNHEY, SMNVEV (reference sequence). This CDR3 has 15 amino acids. V lost 3 bases, J lost 3 bases, and 15 bases lay in between. CDR3 nucleotide sequence: TGTGCCAGCAGTTTTGGCGGTGAAAGAGACTACGAGCAGTACTTC. Translated: CASSFGGERDYEQYF.

Written as DNA, the CDR3 is TGTGCCAGCAGCCAAGGGCAGGGCGGATCACCCCTCCACTTT. It specifies CASSQGQGGSPLHF. The chain employs TRBV3-1 (or the pseudogene TRBV3-2) and TRBJ1-6; possible D gene TRBD1, 5 bases. Trimming pared 1 base from V and 10 bases from J, leaving 11 bases between. From germline, CDR1 is LGHDT and CDR2 YNNKEL (reference sequence). The CDR3 has 14 amino acids.

V and J are TRBV21-1 and TRBJ2-7; the DNA was not used to check the table's D call, TRBD1. TRBV21-1 is recorded as a pseudogene. The CDR3 consists of 10 residues. The CDR3 protein is CASSPIEQYF. The CDR3, as DNA: TGTGCCAGCAGCCCAATCGAGCAGTACTTC.

J is TRBJ1-1 and V is TRBV11-3; D possibly corresponds to TRBD1 (5 bases). This CDR3 is 14 amino acids long. The germline gives CDR1 SGHNT, CDR2 YENEEA. V lost 2 bases to trimming and J lost 7 bases, with 14 bases between them. CDR3 nucleotide sequence: TGTGCCAGCAGCTTAAGGGACGGGGGTAATGAAGCTTTCTTT. Encoded protein: CASSLRDGGNEAFF.

The V gene is TRBV2, the J gene TRBJ2-2; TRBD1 agrees at 9 bases. The CDR3 has 15 amino acids. V lost 3 bases to trimming and J lost 4 bases; unmatched junction nucleotides: 3. Germline lookup yields CDR1 SNHLY and CDR2 FYNNEI. The CDR3 sequence: CASSEDRGGTGELFF. CDR3 DNA: TGTGCCAGCAGTGAGGACAGGGGAGGCACCGGGGAGCTGTTTTTT.

The rearrangement joins TRBV7-2 to TRBJ2-2; D is perhaps TRBD1 (6 bases). This CDR3 contains 15 residues. Trimming shortened V by 5 bases and J by 7 bases, and 17 bases separated the two germline ends. From germline, CDR1 is SGHTA and CDR2 FQGNSA. DNA for the CDR3: TGTGCCAGCAGCCTAAGTCGGGACAACGGCGGGGAGCTGTTTTTT. Amino acid sequence: CASSLSRDNGGELFF.

The chain uses TRBV5-1 and TRBJ2-1, with TRBD2 matching 11 bases. The CDR3 runs 15 residues. Per the germline V gene, CDR1 is SGHRS and CDR2 is YFSETQ. The trim removed 0 bases at V and 9 bases at J, leaving 5 bases unmatched. The CDR3 nucleotides read TGCGCCAGCAGCTTGGGAATAGCGGGGGGGCGTGAGCAGTTCTTC. Its protein product is CASSLGIAGGREQFF.

This clone is a singleton in its sample. Other DNA sequences of this sample code for an identical CDR3. The rearrangement uses TRBV7-2 and TRBJ1-5, with a weak D call TRBD1 (5 bases). The ends were cut back, 6 bases at V and 5 bases at J, with 11 bases in the middle. Germline V gene lookup returns CDR1 SGHTA and CDR2 FQGNSA. CDR3 length equals 13 residues. The chain's CDR3 is CASSRGGDQPQHF. The CDR3 nucleotides read TGTGCCAGCAGTCGGGGGGGAGATCAGCCCCAGCATTTT.

The chain is built from TRBV5-4 and TRBJ2-3; 8 bases map to TRBD2. From germline, CDR1 is SGHNT and CDR2 YYREEE (reference sequence). V lost 7 bases and J lost 7; bases outside the gene matches: 14. The CDR3 loop spans 15 amino acids. CDR3 in DNA: TGTGCCAGCGATTCCGGGGGCGGGGGGATATATACGCAGTATTTT. The encoded protein is CASDSGGGGIYTQYF.

This clone appeared once. CDR3 in DNA: TGTGCCAGCAGTTACTCCGGGACAGAATACGAAAAACTGTTTTTT. This codes for CASSYSGTEYEKLFF. This rearrangement joins TRBV6-2 or TRBV6-3 to TRBJ1-4; TRBD1 aligns across 7 bases. V shed 0 bases, J shed 8 bases, and the junction held 6 bases outside the gene matches. The germline V gene has CDR1 MNHEY and CDR2 SVGEGT. This CDR3 contains 15 residues.

This clone showed up just once. V usage is TRBV11-1 and J usage is TRBJ2-2; 7 bases fit TRBD2. The CDR3 has 15 amino acids. J was trimmed by 6 bases and V by 4 bases; bases with no gene match: 8. Germline CDR1 SGHAT, CDR2 FQDESV (reference sequence). The CDR3 reads CASSWAGDSSGELFF. CDR3 coding DNA: TGTGCCAGCAGCTGGGCGGGAGACTCGTCCGGGGAGCTGTTTTTT.

This clone has ten or more counts. The rearrangement joins TRBV3-1 (or the pseudogene TRBV3-2) to TRBJ2-5; TRBD1 aligns across 8 bases. The junction had 11 bases not matched to a gene; V was cut back by 6 bases and J by 2 bases. Germline CDR1 is LGHDT and CDR2 is YNNKEL (reference sequence). This CDR3 is 16 amino acids long. The CDR3 here is CASRHRQGRIQETQYF. Here the CDR3 DNA reads TGTGCCAGCAGACACAGACAGGGGCGGATTCAAGAGACCCAGTACTTC.

This clone was recorded only once. The chain couples TRBV18 to TRBJ1-5; 7 positions match TRBD1. Germline assignment: CDR1 KGHSH and CDR2 LQKENI. J gave up 5 bases and V 6 bases, and 7 bases lay outside the gene matches. The CDR3 is 14 amino acids. The DNA of the CDR3 is TGTGCCAGCTCCCGACAGGGAAGAGATCAGCCCCAGCATTTT. It yields the protein CASSRQGRDQPQHF. Using reference TRBV18 and TRBJ1-5 for the parts outside the CDR3, the full variable domain is NAGVMQNPRHLVRRRGQEARLRCSPMKGHSHVYWYRQLPEEGLKFMVYLQKENIIDESGMPKERFSAEFPKEGPSILRIQQVVRGDSAAYFCASSRQGRDQPQHFGDGTRLSIL.

This clone appeared a single time. V usage is TRBV6-6 and J usage is TRBJ2-1; D unclear. Germline values: CDR1 MNHNY, CDR2 SVGAGI (reference sequence). Trimming took 2 bases from V and 6 from J, leaving 14 bases between them. This CDR3 is 15 amino acids long. This chain's CDR3 is CASSYNRGAANEQFF. The CDR3 DNA is TGTGCCAGCAGTTACAATCGTGGCGCGGCCAATGAGCAGTTCTTC.

The chain employs TRBV7-9 and TRBJ1-1, with a possible D match to TRBD1 (6 bases). The CDR3 runs 17 residues. Germline values: CDR1 SEHNR, CDR2 FQNEAQ (reference sequence). V was clipped by 4 bases and J by 3 bases, with 21 bases between them. CDR3 in DNA: TGTGCCAGCAGCTCCCCTAGGACAGACCTTGTTGACACTGAAGCTTTCTTT. It codes for CASSSPRTDLVDTEAFF. Complete variable domain (other parts from reference TRBV7-9 and TRBJ1-1): DTGVSQNPRHKITKRGQNVTFRCDPISEHNRLYWYRQTLGQGPEFLTYFQNEAQLEKSRLLSDRFSAERPKGSFSTLEIQRTEQGDSAMYLCASSSPRTDLVDTEAFFGQGTRLTVV.

Here the CDR3 DNA reads TGTGCCAGCAGCCAGTCGGGACTAGCGGGAGAGACCCAGTACTTC. Protein sequence: CASSQSGLAGETQYF. J is TRBJ2-5 and V is TRBV3-1 (or the pseudogene TRBV3-2), with 12 bases lining up with TRBD2. Unmatched junction bases numbered 3, after V lost 3 bases and J lost 4 bases. The CDR3 has 15 residues. CDR1 is LGHDT, CDR2 YNNKEL, per germline (reference sequence).

The chain employs TRBV27 and TRBJ2-1, with a possible D match to TRBD1 (5 bases). The CDR3 covers 15 residues. Trimming took 6 bases from V and 3 from J, leaving 15 bases between them. Per germline, CDR1 MNHEY and CDR2 SMNVEV (reference sequence). The DNA for the CDR3 is TGTGCCAGCAGCCCCCTCCCCGGACACTACAATGAGCAGTTCTTC. This translates into CASSPLPGHYNEQFF.

The CDR3 DNA reads TGTGCCAGCAGCTCCACAGGATGGACCGGGGAGCTGTTTTTT. Translation: CASSSTGWTGELFF. The chain couples TRBV11-3 to TRBJ2-2; possible D gene TRBD1, 5 bases. CDR3 size: 14 residues. The germline CDR1 and CDR2 sequences are SGHNT and YENEEA. Trimming removed 4 bases at V and 5 bases at J, with 11 bases between.